The rows below give T cell receptor beta chains drawn from one sample of a study of shared clonotypes between healthy human individuals. This table comes from immunoSEQ multiplex PCR, and its TCRdb copy is limited to in-frame clones, with some not included. There are about 1.5 million clones in the sample; 95% to 99% occur only once, and approximately 0.45% lies in the top ten. Sample: naive CD4+ T cells sorted from blood. The receptor source for this set is a young man in good health. Both conserved end residues are part of each CDR3.

J: TRBJ2-5
V: TRBV28
length: 14
CDR3: CASSSGGSEETQYF

J: TRBJ2-3
V: TRBV11-2
length: 16
CDR3: CASRISREGFTDTQYF

J: TRBJ1-5
V: TRBV5-6
length: 14
CDR3: CASSQTGGRQPQHF

J: TRBJ2-3
V: TRBV7-9
length: 16
CDR3: CASRHKSGRAGDTQYF

J: TRBJ1-3
V: TRBV5-1
length: 14
CDR3: CASSLDHSGNTIYF

J: TRBJ2-6
V: TRBV7-9
length: 14
CDR3: CASSDRAGANVLTF

J: TRBJ2-1
V: TRBV4-3
length: 15
CDR3: CASSPQEGINNEQFF

J: TRBJ2-2
V: TRBV9
length: 15
CDR3: CASSVDPRETGELFF

J: TRBJ2-1
V: TRBV2
length: 15
CDR3: CASSFDRGPYNEQFF

J: TRBJ2-5
V: TRBV5-4
length: 15
CDR3: CASSFGDRGTETQYF

J: TRBJ2-7
V: TRBV5-1
length: 12
CDR3: CASSWDMYEQYF

J: TRBJ2-1
V: TRBV7-9
length: 16
CDR3: CASSYQGLAGANEQFF

J: TRBJ2-1
V: TRBV28
length: 12
CDR3: CASSPLAEEQFF

J: TRBJ2-7
V: TRBV28
length: 14
CDR3: CASSFRGTGLGQYF

J: TRBJ2-3
V: TRBV18
length: 13
CDR3: CASSPPSRDTQYF

J: TRBJ2-5
V: TRBV20-1
length: 10
CDR3: CSGAEETQYF

J: TRBJ1-2
V: TRBV10-3
length: 13
CDR3: CAISVDRGHGYTF

J: TRBJ2-7
V: TRBV5-1
length: 17
CDR3: CASSLSAPVDLTYEQYF

J: TRBJ2-7
V: TRBV7-8
length: 17
CDR3: CASSLAPPGTRNYEQYF

J: TRBJ2-7
V: TRBV27
length: 17
CDR3: CASSAHLPGQGGGEQYF

J: TRBJ2-7
V: TRBV28
length: 11
CDR3: CASREGYEQYF

J: TRBJ2-2
V: TRBV5-1
length: 19
CDR3: CASSPYPGLAGPNTGELFF

J: TRBJ2-3
V: TRBV9
length: 14
CDR3: CASSVGPGEDTQYF

J: TRBJ1-1
V: TRBV7-2
length: 13
CDR3: CASSLGVFTEAFF